The rows below give T cell receptor beta chains drawn from one sample of a study of T cells in Graves' hyperthyroidism and ophthalmopathy. From the multiplex PCR reads, TCRdb called clonotypes with MiXCR, one entry per CDR3 protein. Found here are about 710,000 distinct CDR3 sequences, 15% to 20% of them singletons; the top ten hold under 9.5%. The specimen was blood. Receptors were obtained from a man aged 18-30 years with Graves' hyperthyroidism. CDR3s include the opening cysteine and the closing phenylalanine or tryptophan. A D gene is named only where the DNA matches it firmly. The size of a clone is reported for some rows only, either as once, few or many, or as a class for expanded clones.

few	NA	TRBV4-1	TRBJ2-5	CASSQEVYPGTQYF	TGCGCCAGCAGCCAAGAGGTCTATCCGGGGACCCAGTACTTC
NA	TRBD1	TRBV7-9	TRBJ2-5	CASGDRETQYF	TGTGCCAGCGGGGACAGAGAGACCCAGTACTTC
many	TRBD1	TRBV12-3/TRBV12-4	TRBJ2-3	CASRGYQGAVGDTQYF	TGTGCCAGCAGAGGGTACCAGGGGGCAGTAGGGGATACGCAGTATTTT
many	NA	TRBV7-2	TRBJ2-7	CASSLAGILGGSSTEYF	TGTGCCAGCAGCTTAGCGGGGATTCTCGGGGGATCCTCTACGGAGTACTTC
many	TRBD2	TRBV6-1	TRBJ2-1	CASIPGTSRNNEQFF	TGTGCCAGCATACCCGGGACTAGCAGAAACAATGAGCAGTTCTTC
NA	NA	TRBV11-2	TRBJ1-1	CASSLDRFRMNTEAFF	TGTGCCAGCAGCTTAGATCGATTTAGAATGAACACTGAAGCTTTCTTT
few	NA	TRBV6-5	TRBJ1-1	CASSFIGTNTEAFF	TGTGCCAGCAGTTTCATAGGAACGAACACTGAAGCTTTCTTT
many	NA	TRBV20-1	TRBJ1-1	CSARDSRTVSDTEAFF	TGCAGTGCTAGAGATAGTCGGACAGTCTCGGACACTGAAGCTTTCTTT
many	NA	TRBV7-9	TRBJ1-6	CASSFSGGALHF	TGTGCCAGCAGCTTCAGCGGGGGGGCCCTCCACTTT
few	NA	TRBV6-5	TRBJ2-1	CASKLAGNEQFF	TGTGCCAGCAAGTTAGCCGGCAATGAGCAGTTCTTC
NA	TRBD1	TRBV7-2	TRBJ2-1	CASSNDRVPNNEQFF	TGTGCCAGCAGCAACGACAGGGTGCCTAACAATGAGCAGTTCTTC